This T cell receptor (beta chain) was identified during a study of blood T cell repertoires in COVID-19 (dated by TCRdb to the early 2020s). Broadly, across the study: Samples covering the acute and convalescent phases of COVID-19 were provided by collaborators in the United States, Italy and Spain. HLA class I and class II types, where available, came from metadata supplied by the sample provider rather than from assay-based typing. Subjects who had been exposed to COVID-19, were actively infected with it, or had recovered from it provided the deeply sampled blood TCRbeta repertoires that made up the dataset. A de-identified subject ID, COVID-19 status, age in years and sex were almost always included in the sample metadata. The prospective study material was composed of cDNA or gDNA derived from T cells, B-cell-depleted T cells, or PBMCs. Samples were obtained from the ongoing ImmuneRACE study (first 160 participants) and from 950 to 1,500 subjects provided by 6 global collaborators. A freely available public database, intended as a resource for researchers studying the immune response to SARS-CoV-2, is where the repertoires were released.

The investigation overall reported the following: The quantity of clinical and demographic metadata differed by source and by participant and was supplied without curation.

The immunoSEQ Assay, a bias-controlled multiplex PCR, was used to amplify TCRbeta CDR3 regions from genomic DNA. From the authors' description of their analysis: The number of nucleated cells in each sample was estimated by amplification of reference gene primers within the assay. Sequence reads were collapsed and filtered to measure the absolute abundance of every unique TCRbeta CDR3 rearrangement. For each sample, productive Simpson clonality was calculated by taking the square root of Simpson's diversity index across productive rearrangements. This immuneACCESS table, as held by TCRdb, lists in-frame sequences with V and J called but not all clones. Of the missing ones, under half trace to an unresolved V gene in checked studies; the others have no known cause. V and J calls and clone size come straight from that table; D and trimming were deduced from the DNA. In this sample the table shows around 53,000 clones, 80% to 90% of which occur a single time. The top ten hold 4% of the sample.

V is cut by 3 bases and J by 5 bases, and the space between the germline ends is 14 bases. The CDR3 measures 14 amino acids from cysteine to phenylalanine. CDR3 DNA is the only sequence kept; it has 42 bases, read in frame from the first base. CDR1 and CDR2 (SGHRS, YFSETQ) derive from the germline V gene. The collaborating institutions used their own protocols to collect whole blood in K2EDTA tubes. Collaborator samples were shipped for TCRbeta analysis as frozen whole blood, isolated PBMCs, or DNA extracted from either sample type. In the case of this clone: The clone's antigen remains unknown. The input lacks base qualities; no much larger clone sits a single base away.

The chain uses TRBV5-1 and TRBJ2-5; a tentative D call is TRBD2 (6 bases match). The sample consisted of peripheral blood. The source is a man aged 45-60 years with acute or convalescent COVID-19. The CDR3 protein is CASSSGSPGETQYF. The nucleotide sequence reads TGCGCCAGCAGCTCCGGGAGCCCCGGGGAGACCCAGTACTTC.